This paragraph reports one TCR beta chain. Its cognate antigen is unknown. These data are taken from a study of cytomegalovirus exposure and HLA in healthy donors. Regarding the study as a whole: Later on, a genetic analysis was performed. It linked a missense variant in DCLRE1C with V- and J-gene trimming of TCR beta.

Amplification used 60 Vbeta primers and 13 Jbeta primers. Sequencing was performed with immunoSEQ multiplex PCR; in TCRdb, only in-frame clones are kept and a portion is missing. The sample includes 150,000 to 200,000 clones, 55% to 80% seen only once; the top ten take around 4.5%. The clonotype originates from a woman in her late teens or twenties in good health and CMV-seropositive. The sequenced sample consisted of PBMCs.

The CDR3 loop reads CASSSWPRTGLAYGYTF. The CDR3 DNA reads as TGCGCCAGCAGCTCCTGGCCGCGGACAGGACTTGCCTATGGCTACACCTTC. The chain uses TRBV5-1 and TRBJ1-2, with 7 bases lining up with TRBD1. The germline V gene encodes CDR1 SGHRS and CDR2 YFSETQ. V shed 3 bases and J 4 bases; nucleotides not matched to a gene: 15. The CDR3 consists of 17 residues.